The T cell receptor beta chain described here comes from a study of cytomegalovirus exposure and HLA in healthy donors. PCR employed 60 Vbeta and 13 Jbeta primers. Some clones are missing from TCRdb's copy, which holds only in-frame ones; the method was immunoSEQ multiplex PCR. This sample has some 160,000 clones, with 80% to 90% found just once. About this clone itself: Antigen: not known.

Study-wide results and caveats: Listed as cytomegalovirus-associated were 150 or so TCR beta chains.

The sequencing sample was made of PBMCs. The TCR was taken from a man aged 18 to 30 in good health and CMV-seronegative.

The CDR3 protein is CASKGLAGAEEQYF. The CDR3 nucleotides are TGTGCCAGCAAGGGACTAGCGGGAGCGGAGGAGCAGTACTTC. The V call is TRBV2, the J call TRBJ2-5; 14 bases match TRBD2. CDR3 size: 14 residues. V lost 7 bases to trimming and J lost 11 bases; unmatched junction nucleotides: 9. CDR1 is SNHLY and CDR2 is FYNNEI in the germline V gene.